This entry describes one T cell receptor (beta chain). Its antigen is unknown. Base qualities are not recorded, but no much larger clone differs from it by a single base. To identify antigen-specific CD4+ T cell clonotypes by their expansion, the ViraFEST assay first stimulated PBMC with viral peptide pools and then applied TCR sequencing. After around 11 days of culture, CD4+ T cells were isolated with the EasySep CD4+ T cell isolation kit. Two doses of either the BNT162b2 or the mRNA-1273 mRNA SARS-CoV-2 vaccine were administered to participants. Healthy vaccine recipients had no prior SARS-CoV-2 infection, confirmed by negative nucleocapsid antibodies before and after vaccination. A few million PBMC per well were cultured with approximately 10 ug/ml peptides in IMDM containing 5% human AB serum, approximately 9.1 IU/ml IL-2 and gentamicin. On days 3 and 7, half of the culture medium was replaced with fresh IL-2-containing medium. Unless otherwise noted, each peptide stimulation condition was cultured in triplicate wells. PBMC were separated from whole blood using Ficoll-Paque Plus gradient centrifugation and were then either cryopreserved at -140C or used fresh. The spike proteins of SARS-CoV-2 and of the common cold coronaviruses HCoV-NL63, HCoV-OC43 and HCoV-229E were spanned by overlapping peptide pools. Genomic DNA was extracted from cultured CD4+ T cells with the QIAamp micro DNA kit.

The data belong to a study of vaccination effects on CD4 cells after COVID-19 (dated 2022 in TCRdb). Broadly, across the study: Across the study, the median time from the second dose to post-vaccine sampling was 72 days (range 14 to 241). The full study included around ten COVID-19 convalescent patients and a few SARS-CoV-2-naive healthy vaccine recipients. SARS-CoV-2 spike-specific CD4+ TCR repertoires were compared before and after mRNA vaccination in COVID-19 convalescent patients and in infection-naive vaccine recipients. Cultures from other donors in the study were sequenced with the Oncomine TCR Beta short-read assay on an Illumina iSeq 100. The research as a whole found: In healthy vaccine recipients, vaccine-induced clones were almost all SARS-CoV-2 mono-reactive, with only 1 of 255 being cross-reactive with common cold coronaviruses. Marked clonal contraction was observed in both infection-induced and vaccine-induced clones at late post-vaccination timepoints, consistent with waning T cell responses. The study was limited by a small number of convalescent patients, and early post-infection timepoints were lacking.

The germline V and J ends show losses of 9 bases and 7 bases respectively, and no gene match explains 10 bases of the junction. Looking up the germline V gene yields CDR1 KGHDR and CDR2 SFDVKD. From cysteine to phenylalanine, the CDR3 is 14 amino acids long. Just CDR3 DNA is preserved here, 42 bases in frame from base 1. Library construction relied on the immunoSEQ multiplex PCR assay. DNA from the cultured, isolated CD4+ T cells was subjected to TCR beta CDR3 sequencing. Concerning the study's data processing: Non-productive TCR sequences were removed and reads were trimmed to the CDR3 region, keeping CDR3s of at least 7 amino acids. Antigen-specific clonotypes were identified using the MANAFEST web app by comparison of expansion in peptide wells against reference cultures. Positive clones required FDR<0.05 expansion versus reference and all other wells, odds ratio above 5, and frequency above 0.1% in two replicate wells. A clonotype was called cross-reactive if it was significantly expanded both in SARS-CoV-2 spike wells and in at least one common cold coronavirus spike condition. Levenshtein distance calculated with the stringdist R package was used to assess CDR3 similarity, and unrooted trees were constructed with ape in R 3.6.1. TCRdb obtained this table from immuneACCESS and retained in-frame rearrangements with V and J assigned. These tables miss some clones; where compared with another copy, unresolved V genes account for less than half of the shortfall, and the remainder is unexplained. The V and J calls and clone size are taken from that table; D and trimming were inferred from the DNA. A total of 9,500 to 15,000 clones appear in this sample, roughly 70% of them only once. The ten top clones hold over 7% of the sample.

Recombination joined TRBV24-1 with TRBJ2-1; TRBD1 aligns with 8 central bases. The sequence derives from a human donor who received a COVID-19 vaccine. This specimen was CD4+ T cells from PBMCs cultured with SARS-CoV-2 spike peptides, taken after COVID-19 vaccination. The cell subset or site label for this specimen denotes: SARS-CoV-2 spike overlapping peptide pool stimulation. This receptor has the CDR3 CATAGGPKINEQFF. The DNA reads TGTGCCACCGCAGGGGGCCCGAAAATAAATGAGCAGTTCTTC.